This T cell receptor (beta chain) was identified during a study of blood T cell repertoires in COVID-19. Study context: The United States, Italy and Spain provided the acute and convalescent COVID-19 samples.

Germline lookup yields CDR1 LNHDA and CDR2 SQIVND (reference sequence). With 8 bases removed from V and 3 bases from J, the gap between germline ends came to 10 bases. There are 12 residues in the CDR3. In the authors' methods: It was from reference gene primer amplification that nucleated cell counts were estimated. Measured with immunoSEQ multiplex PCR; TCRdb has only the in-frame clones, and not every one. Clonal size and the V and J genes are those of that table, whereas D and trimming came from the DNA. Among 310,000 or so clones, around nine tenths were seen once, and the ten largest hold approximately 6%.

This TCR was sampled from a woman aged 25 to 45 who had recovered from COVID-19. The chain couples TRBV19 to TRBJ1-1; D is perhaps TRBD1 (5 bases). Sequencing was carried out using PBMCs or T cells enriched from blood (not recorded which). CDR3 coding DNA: TGTGCCAGTGCCGTGACAGACACTGAAGCTTTCTTT. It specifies CASAVTDTEAFF.